The 24 T cell receptor beta chains below all came from one sample that was sequenced in a study of radiotherapy plus CTLA-4 blockade in lung cancer. Assay: immunoSEQ multiplex PCR; the TCRdb copy retains only in-frame clones and omits some. The sample has about 32,000 clones; roughly 70% are singletons. The sequenced sample was peripheral blood, obtained from a patient treated with radiotherapy plus ipilimumab. Receptors were obtained from a human donor with non-small cell lung cancer that progressed on radiotherapy plus ipilimumab.

The genes are TRBV7-2 and TRBJ1-2; D might be TRBD1 (6 bases). CDR1 is SGHTA and CDR2 is FQGNSA in the germline V gene. The CDR3 totals 14 residues. Between the trimmed V and J ends, which lost 5 bases and 7 bases, there was a span of 17 bases. The CDR3 loop reads CASSPSGGGGGYTF. The CDR3 nucleotides read TGTGCCAGCAGCCCCTCCGGGGGGGGCGGTGGCTACACCTTC.

This chain connects TRBV27 to TRBJ2-5; 7 bases map to TRBD1. CDR1 is MNHEY, CDR2 SMNVEV, per germline (reference sequence). After removal of 5 bases from V and 4 bases from J, the junction contained 13 bases not matched to a gene. The CDR3 runs 16 residues. CDR3 amino acids: CASSPRLTGYGETQYF. The DNA for the CDR3 is TGTGCCAGCAGTCCCCGCTTGACAGGGTATGGAGAGACCCAGTACTTC.

This clone turned up a few times. The chain has TRBV28 and TRBJ1-2, with a possible D match to TRBD1 (5 bases). Germline lookup yields CDR1 MDHEN and CDR2 SYDVKM. Trimming removed 10 bases at V and 2 bases at J, with 17 bases between. This CDR3 region has 14 residues. CDR3 coding DNA: TGTGCCACCTACCCCGGGGGGGAGAACTATGGCTACACCTTC. Amino acids: CATYPGGENYGYTF.

The V call is TRBV5-4, the J call TRBJ2-1, with TRBD2 identical over 14 bases. The J segment lost 8 bases and the V segment lost 7 bases, leaving 5 bases of the junction unmatched. Germline V lookup: CDR1 SGHNT, CDR2 YYREEE (reference sequence). This CDR3 is 14 amino acids long. This CDR3 is CASPGLAGADEQFF. CDR3 nucleotides: TGTGCCAGCCCGGGACTAGCGGGAGCGGATGAGCAGTTCTTC.

V is TRBV5-1 and J is TRBJ2-7; 7 bases line up with TRBD1. The ends lost 5 bases at V and 6 bases at J; junction bases unmatched: 8. Germline values: CDR1 SGHRS, CDR2 YFSETQ. This CDR3 is 13 amino acids long. This chain's CDR3 is CASSRQGRGEQYF. DNA for the CDR3: TGCGCCAGCAGTAGACAGGGAAGAGGCGAGCAGTACTTC.

The chain is built from TRBV14 and TRBJ2-1, with 16 bases identical to TRBD2. CDR3 length equals 18 residues. Germline CDR1 is SGHDN and CDR2 is FVKESK. The J segment lost 12 bases and the V segment lost 2 bases, leaving 13 bases of the junction unmatched. The CDR3, as DNA: TGTGCCAGCAGCCAAATTCTCCGGGGACTAGCGGGAGGGCCTTGGCAGTTCTTC. Translation gives CASSQILRGLAGGPWQFF.

The V gene is TRBV7-9, the J gene TRBJ2-7; weak D call: TRBD2 (5 bases). This CDR3 comprises 16 residues. CDR1 is SEHNR and CDR2 is FQNEAQ in the germline V gene (reference sequence). The V end was cut by 5 bases, the J end by 5 bases, with 22 bases between. CDR3 residues: CASSQMASGGLDEQYF. In DNA, the CDR3 is TGTGCCAGCAGCCAAATGGCGTCGGGCGGGCTTGACGAGCAGTACTTC.

The rearrangement uses TRBV27 and TRBJ1-5, with D possibly TRBD1 on 6 matching bases. Trimming removed 4 bases at V and 0 bases at J, with 22 bases between. Germline values: CDR1 MNHEY, CDR2 SMNVEV (reference sequence). The CDR3 runs to 19 residues. Here the CDR3 DNA reads TGTGCCAGCAGTTACGGCTTGAGGACAGACCTAAATAGCAATCAGCCCCAGCATTTT. It translates to CASSYGLRTDLNSNQPQHF.

The rearrangement joins TRBV2 to TRBJ1-2; D is ambiguous. Between the trimmed V and J ends, which lost 0 bases and 2 bases, there was a span of 10 bases. CDR1 is SNHLY and CDR2 is FYNNEI in the germline V gene. This CDR3 is built from 15 residues. CDR3 DNA: TGTGCCAGCAGTGAAGCGGGGTACAGAAACTATGGCTACACCTTC. Amino acids: CASSEAGYRNYGYTF.

The V and J genes are TRBV6-1 and TRBJ2-5; D gene ambiguous. V gave up 5 bases and J gave up 4 bases, with 8 bases separating them. CDR1 is MNHNS and CDR2 is SASEGT in the germline V gene. The CDR3 has 12 residues. CDR3 sequence reads: CASSSVGETQYF. Written as DNA, the CDR3 is TGTGCCAGCAGTTCCGTCGGAGAGACCCAGTACTTC.

This clone was observed a few times. V and J are TRBV5-6 and TRBJ2-3; maybe TRBD1 (6 bases). The V gene's germline CDR1 is SGHDT and CDR2 YYEEEE. The germline V and J ends were trimmed by 4 bases and 1 base, with 13 bases remaining between them. The CDR3 is 15 residues long. The DNA of the CDR3 is TGTGCCAGCAGCCATGACAGGACGGGCACAGATACGCAGTATTTT. Translating it yields CASSHDRTGTDTQYF. Together with reference TRBV5-6 and TRBJ2-3, the CDR3 gives the full variable domain: DAGVTQSPTHLIKTRGQQVTLRCSPKSGHDTVSWYQQALGQGPQFIFQYYEEEERQRGNFPDRFSGHQFPNYSSELNVNALLLGDSALYLCASSHDRTGTDTQYFGPGTRLTVL.

This sequence joins TRBV5-6 and TRBJ1-2, with 8 bases matching TRBD1. Germline V gives CDR1 SGHDT, CDR2 YYEEEE. The CDR3 totals 14 residues. Germline trimming cut 3 bases from V and 2 bases from J; bases unmatched to any gene: 3. CDR3 in amino acids: CASSSQGGNYGYTF. The CDR3 DNA is TGTGCCAGCAGCTCACAGGGGGGAAACTATGGCTACACCTTC.

The V gene is TRBV9, the J gene TRBJ2-2; the match to TRBD2 covers 12 bases. The ends lost 3 bases at V and 4 bases at J; junction bases unmatched: 13. The CDR3 has 19 residues. Per germline, CDR1 SGDLS and CDR2 YYNGEE. For the CDR3, the DNA is TGTGCCAGCAGCGCGGGACTAGCGGGCCCCACAGGAACCACCGGGGAGCTGTTTTTT. Protein: CASSAGLAGPTGTTGELFF.

The chain employs TRBV19 and TRBJ1-5; 10 positions agree with TRBD1. V shed 4 bases and J 3 bases; nucleotides not matched to a gene: 6. The germline V gene encodes CDR1 LNHDA and CDR2 SQIVND (reference sequence). The CDR3 runs 16 residues. CDR3 bases: TGTGCCAGTAGTAACCAGGGACAGGGGTACAATCAGCCCCAGCATTTT. Encoded protein: CASSNQGQGYNQPQHF.

The J gene is TRBJ1-2, the V gene TRBV19; TRBD1 might be the D (5 bases). Germline V CDR1 and CDR2: LNHDA, SQIVND (reference sequence). Deletions cut 4 bases from V and 6 bases from J, with 18 bases between. This CDR3 is built from 15 residues. The CDR3 nucleotides read TGTGCCAGTAGTAACCGGCGGGGGTCAGGACATGGCTACACCTTC. Its protein product is CASSNRRGSGHGYTF.

This clone was counted once. This chain links TRBV7-2 with TRBJ1-6; D perhaps matches TRBD1 (5 bases). This CDR3 is 15 amino acids long. Between the trimmed V and J ends, which lost 5 bases and 5 bases, there was a span of 13 bases. Germline V gene sequence: CDR1 SGHTA, CDR2 FQGNSA. CDR3 nucleotides: TGTGCCAGCAGCCCCATGGGGACTGATAATTCACCCCTCCACTTT. Protein: CASSPMGTDNSPLHF.

The V gene is TRBV29-1, the J gene TRBJ1-1; a weak D match, TRBD1 (6 bases). V was trimmed by 5 bases and J by 3 bases, leaving 13 bases between them. The CDR3 covers 13 residues. The germline CDR1 and CDR2 sequences are SQVTM and ANQGSEA. This CDR3 is CSVPGGAHTEAFF. Here the CDR3 DNA reads TGCAGCGTTCCGGGGGGGGCGCACACTGAAGCTTTCTTT.

This clone was seen a single time. The chain recombines TRBV9 with TRBJ2-4; TRBD1 matches 10 bases. This CDR3 contains 18 residues. Germline-derived CDR1 and CDR2 are SGDLS and YYNGEE. Trimming cost V 0 bases and J 3 bases; bases outside gene matches: 9. CDR3 protein: CASSVAPGTGEGKNIQYF. CDR3 sequence (DNA): TGTGCCAGCAGCGTAGCTCCGGGGACAGGGGAAGGCAAAAACATTCAGTACTTC.

The chain employs TRBV5-5 and TRBJ2-7; D is unclear. Germline-derived CDR1 and CDR2 are SGHKS and YYEKEE (reference sequence). The CDR3 loop spans 14 amino acids. The V and J ends lost 4 bases and 7 bases respectively, with 18 bases between them. CDR3 coding DNA: TGTGCCAGCAGCCTGGACGCACCTGATATGGAGCAGTACTTC. This codes for CASSLDAPDMEQYF.

The chain is built from TRBV28 and TRBJ2-1; TRBD2 agrees at 7 bases. With V trimmed by 1 base and J by 4 bases, 7 bases remained unmatched. CDR1 is MDHEN and CDR2 is SYDVKM in the germline V gene. CDR3 length: 16 amino acids. CDR3 nucleotides: TGTGCCAGCAGTTTATCAGTAGCGGGTTGGTACAATGAGCAGTTCTTC. Its protein product is CASSLSVAGWYNEQFF.

This chain uses TRBV10-3 with TRBJ2-3; TRBD1 or TRBD2 may be the D gene (5 bases each). The germline V gene has CDR1 ENHRY and CDR2 SYGVKD. With 3 bases removed from V and 4 bases from J, the gap between germline ends came to 14 bases. The CDR3 extends over 15 amino acids. The CDR3 DNA is TGTGCCATCAGTGATGGGCAGGGAGTATCAGATACGCAGTATTTT. Amino acid sequence: CAISDGQGVSDTQYF.

This clone was found once. This chain uses TRBV5-1 with TRBJ1-1; D is undetermined. The germline CDR1 and CDR2 sequences are SGHRS and YFSETQ. Trimming took off 4 bases at V and 5 bases at J, with 12 bases between the two ends. This CDR3 spans 13 amino acids. DNA for the CDR3: TGCGCCAGCAGCCTAACGGCGGAGACTGAAGCTTTCTTT. Translating gives CASSLTAETEAFF.

The V call is TRBV28, the J call TRBJ2-7, with 8 nucleotides matching TRBD1. The germline V gene encodes CDR1 MDHEN and CDR2 SYDVKM. Germline trimming cut 3 bases from V and 5 bases from J; bases unmatched to any gene: 12. The CDR3 spans 16 residues. The CDR3 DNA is TGTGCCAGCAGTTTTGCCCCAGGACAGGGCAGCGACGAGCAGTACTTC. This sequence encodes CASSFAPGQGSDEQYF. Complete variable domain (other parts from reference TRBV28 and TRBJ2-7): DVKVTQSSRYLVKRTGEKVFLECVQDMDHENMFWYRQDPGLGLRLIYFSYDVKMKEKGDIPEGYSVSREKKERFSLILESASTNQTSMYLCASSFAPGQGSDEQYFGPGTRLTVT.

V usage is TRBV5-6 and J usage is TRBJ2-3, with D unresolved. This CDR3 region has 12 residues. The germline V gene encodes CDR1 SGHDT and CDR2 YYEEEE. Trimming took off 4 bases at V and 8 bases at J, with 11 bases between the two ends. Written as DNA, the CDR3 is TGTGCCAGCAGCCCCCAGCGAGGTACGCAGTATTTT. Translated, it gives CASSPQRGTQYF.